The next 30 T cell receptor beta chains were all read from a single sample in a study of a mutant IDH1 vaccine in newly diagnosed glioma. Documented time point: baseline, week 1 (first vaccination visit). Treatment meaning: pre-vaccination baseline after standard-of-care therapy. The assay was immunoSEQ multiplex PCR, and TCRdb's table has in-frame clones only and misses some. The data show around 67,000 clones, about 86% seen once. This material consisted of peripheral blood mononuclear cells (PBMCs), taken from a glioma patient treated with radiotherapy, temozolomide or both. These receptors all come from a woman aged 18-29 years with glioma. Some clones in this sample may be carry-over from other donors' samples.

The rearrangement joins TRBV9 to TRBJ2-7; D call uncertain. CDR1 SGDLS and CDR2 YYNGEE come from the germline V gene. The CDR3 is 14 residues long. Trimming stripped 3 bases from V and 2 bases from J, with 12 bases between. CDR3 in amino acids: CASSADPSPYEQYF. CDR3 nucleotides: TGTGCCAGCAGCGCCGACCCATCACCCTACGAGCAGTACTTC.

The CDR3 coding sequence is TGTGCCAGCAGCACAACAGGGGGCAACACTGAAGCTTTCTTT. It yields the protein CASSTTGGNTEAFF. V is TRBV13 and J is TRBJ1-1; 9 positions match TRBD1. The CDR3 is made up of 14 amino acids. In germline, CDR1 is PRHDT, CDR2 FYEKMQ (reference sequence). Trimming removed 5 bases from V and 2 bases from J; junction bases left unmatched: 3. Supplemented by reference TRBV13 and TRBJ1-1, the full variable domain reads AAGVIQSPRHLIKEKRETATLKCYPIPRHDTVYWYQQGPGQDPQFLISFYEKMQSDKGSIPDRFSAQQFSDYHSELNMSSLELGDSALYFCASSTTGGNTEAFFGQGTRLTVV.

The chain recombines TRBV5-4 with TRBJ2-1; TRBD2 matches 7 bases. Germline V lookup: CDR1 SGHNT, CDR2 YYREEE (reference sequence). The CDR3 length is 12 residues. Germline trimming cut 0 bases from V and 13 bases from J; bases unmatched to any gene: 4. The CDR3 loop is CASSLVAGYQFF. Written as DNA, the CDR3 is TGTGCCAGCAGCTTGGTAGCGGGTTATCAGTTCTTC.

Remarks on this clone: An end of the junction does not agree with germline; a read error may underlie this. The J gene is TRBJ2-7, the V gene TRBV2; the D is unclear. CDR1 is SNHLY and CDR2 is FYNNEI in the germline V gene. This CDR3 comprises 12 residues. CDR3 sequence: CASSEWAERRDF. CDR3 nucleotides: TGTGCCAGCAGTGAGTGGGCGGAGAGACGGGACTTC.

The chain couples TRBV7-2 to TRBJ2-3, with 10 bases aligning to TRBD2. Germline-derived CDR1 and CDR2 are SGHTA and FQGNSA. V shed 2 bases, J shed 6 bases, and the junction held 5 bases outside the gene matches. The CDR3 extends over 15 amino acids. The CDR3 loop is CASSLSGGAMDTQYF. The CDR3 region has the DNA TGTGCCAGCAGCTTAAGCGGGGGGGCGATGGATACGCAGTATTTT.

This chain links TRBV20-1 with TRBJ1-1; tentatively, D is TRBD1 (5 bases). V dropped 6 bases and J dropped 6 bases, with 8 bases sitting between them. The CDR3 loop spans 10 amino acids. CDR1 and CDR2 (germline): DFQATT, SNEGSKA (reference sequence). The CDR3 region is CSAWGSEAFF. CDR3 DNA sequence: TGCAGTGCGTGGGGGTCTGAAGCTTTCTTT.

The V gene is TRBV9, the J gene TRBJ2-2; D may be TRBD2 (6 bases). Germline V gives CDR1 SGDLS, CDR2 YYNGEE. The length of the CDR3 is 11 residues. Trimming took off 5 bases at V and 9 bases at J, with 8 bases between the two ends. As DNA, the CDR3 is TGTGCCAGCAGGCGGGGACGGGAGCTGTTTTTT. This sequence encodes CASRRGRELFF.

The chain links TRBV19 to TRBJ1-1; a possible D gene is TRBD1 (5 bases). CDR1 is LNHDA and CDR2 is SQIVND in the germline V gene (reference sequence). Trimming removed 6 bases at V and 1 base at J, with 12 bases between. This CDR3 region has 14 residues. The CDR3 DNA is TGTGCCAGTAGCCTTCGACAGCCGAACACTGAAGCTTTCTTT. Translating it yields CASSLRQPNTEAFF.

The CDR3 DNA sequence: TGTGCCAGCTCACCGATACAGGGGGCGTTGGGGGACGAGCAGTACTTC. It codes for CASSPIQGALGDEQYF. The rearrangement uses TRBV18 and TRBJ2-7, with 9 bases that match TRBD1. Germline CDR1 reads KGHSH; CDR2 reads LQKENI. The CDR3 runs 16 residues. Trimming at V came to 3 bases and at J to 5 bases, leaving 11 bases not matched to a gene. Supplemented by reference TRBV18 and TRBJ2-7, the full variable domain reads NAGVMQNPRHLVRRRGQEARLRCSPMKGHSHVYWYRQLPEEGLKFMVYLQKENIIDESGMPKERFSAEFPKEGPSILRIQQVVRGDSAAYFCASSPIQGALGDEQYFGPGTRLTVT.

J is TRBJ2-5 and V is TRBV19, with 8 bases lining up with TRBD2. The CDR3 totals 16 residues. J was trimmed by 5 bases and V by 5 bases; bases with no gene match: 13. Germline CDR1 is LNHDA and CDR2 is SQIVND (reference sequence). The CDR3 bases are TGTGCCAGTAGTGCCCTTCCGGGGGGGCTAGGTGAGACCCAGTACTTC. Translated, it gives CASSALPGGLGETQYF.

The rearrangement joins TRBV10-3 to TRBJ1-1; D is uncertain. CDR1 is ENHRY, CDR2 SYGVKD, per germline. The CDR3 extends over 15 amino acids. The V end lost 2 bases, the J end lost 0 bases, and 10 bases lay between the germline ends. The CDR3 loop reads CAISEGLNLNTEAFF. In DNA, the CDR3 is TGTGCCATCAGTGAGGGACTTAACCTGAACACTGAAGCTTTCTTT.

This clone was found once. Relative to the germline gene, one junction end is altered; a read error may explain this. The genes are TRBV6-1 and TRBJ1-2; a weak D match, TRBD1 (5 bases). CDR3 length: 11 amino acids. Germline loops: CDR1 MNHNS, CDR2 SASEGT. The CDR3 is CASSEGGSLSF. The CDR3 DNA reads as TGTGCCAGCAGTGAAGGGGGCAGTCTTTCCTTC.

CDR3 protein: CASPPGLEAFF. In nucleotides, the CDR3 is TGTGCAAGTCCTCCGGGACTGGAAGCTTTCTTT. V and J are TRBV12-2 and TRBJ1-1. TRBV12-2 is annotated as a pseudogene. CDR3 length: 11 amino acids.

The rearrangement uses TRBV28 and TRBJ1-3; D is ambiguous. The CDR3 runs to 16 residues. The ends were cut back, 6 bases at V and 4 bases at J, with 19 bases in the middle. Germline V gene sequence: CDR1 MDHEN, CDR2 SYDVKM. The DNA for the CDR3 is TGTGCCAGCAGCCCGGTAGGGAGAACGGCCGGAAACACCATATATTTT. This codes for CASSPVGRTAGNTIYF.

The rearrangement joins TRBV7-9 to TRBJ2-7; D is undetermined. CDR1 is SEHNR, CDR2 FQNEAQ, per germline (reference sequence). V lost 1 base and J 3 bases, leaving 10 bases between the germline ends. The CDR3 is 14 amino acids. The CDR3 loop reads CASSLGAQHYEQYF. The CDR3 region has the DNA TGTGCCAGCAGCTTAGGGGCACAGCACTACGAGCAGTACTTC.

The V call is TRBV5-5, the J call TRBJ1-2, with TRBD1 as a possible D gene (5 bases). Germline lookup yields CDR1 SGHKS and CDR2 YYEKEE (reference sequence). The CDR3 has 13 residues. Trimming stripped 3 bases from V and 6 bases from J, with 12 bases between. CDR3 sequence reads: CASSWEAGHGYTF. The CDR3, as DNA: TGTGCCAGCAGCTGGGAGGCAGGGCATGGCTACACCTTC.

V and J are TRBV5-4 and TRBJ1-1; 8 bases fit TRBD1. The trim removed 2 bases at V and 6 bases at J, leaving 3 bases unmatched. Germline assignment: CDR1 SGHNT and CDR2 YYREEE (reference sequence). The CDR3 contains 13 residues. In nucleotides, the CDR3 is TGTGCCAGCAGCTTCAGCAGGGGGCCTGAAGCTTTCTTT. Encoded protein: CASSFSRGPEAFF. Looking up the rest from reference TRBV5-4 and TRBJ1-1 gives the full variable domain: ETGVTQSPTHLIKTRGQQVTLRCSSQSGHNTVSWYQQALGQGPQFIFQYYREEENGRGNFPPRFSGLQFPNYSSELNVNALELDDSALYLCASSFSRGPEAFFGQGTRLTVV.

The chain couples TRBV5-1 to TRBJ2-3, with D perhaps TRBD1 (8 bases). Trimming took 2 bases from V and 5 from J, leaving 15 bases between them. CDR3 length: 15 amino acids. Germline V CDR1 and CDR2: SGHRS, YFSETQ. The CDR3 DNA sequence: TGCGCCAGCAGCTTTAACAGGGGGGGAAGAGATACGCAGTATTTT. This sequence encodes CASSFNRGGRDTQYF.

CDR3 protein: CASSLAADTQYF. The CDR3 DNA is TGTGCCAGCAGCTTGGCTGCAGATACGCAGTATTTT. V and J are TRBV5-4 and TRBJ2-3; D unclear. Germline assignment: CDR1 SGHNT and CDR2 YYREEE (reference sequence). The CDR3 spans 12 residues. The germline V and J ends were trimmed by 0 bases and 4 bases, with 3 bases remaining between them. Based on the CDR3 plus reference TRBV5-4 and TRBJ2-3, the full variable domain is ETGVTQSPTHLIKTRGQQVTLRCSSQSGHNTVSWYQQALGQGPQFIFQYYREEENGRGNFPPRFSGLQFPNYSSELNVNALELDDSALYLCASSLAADTQYFGPGTRLTVL.

This clone has just a few counts. The chain uses TRBV19 and TRBJ2-1; TRBD2 agrees at 11 bases. This CDR3 spans 19 amino acids. Germline CDR1 and CDR2: LNHDA and SQIVND (reference sequence). V gave up 0 bases and J gave up 0 bases; unmatched junction bases: 7. The CDR3, as DNA: TGTGCCAGTAGTATAGACCTAGGACTAGCGGGTTCCTCCTACAATGAGCAGTTCTTC. As protein: CASSIDLGLAGSSYNEQFF.

CDR3 DNA sequence: TGTGCCAGCAGCCAAGGAACAGCGAACTATGGGGGCTACACCTTC. It is translated as CASSQGTANYGGYTF. This rearrangement joins TRBV14 to TRBJ1-2; D is undetermined. CDR1 and CDR2 from the germline V gene are SGHDN and FVKESK. V dropped 1 base and J dropped 8 bases, with 17 bases sitting between them. This CDR3 comprises 15 residues.

The CDR3 loop is CASSLGLVASYEQYF. For the CDR3, the DNA is TGTGCCAGCAGCTTAGGTCTCGTGGCCTCCTACGAGCAGTACTTC. The J gene is TRBJ2-7, the V gene TRBV7-2; D call uncertain. V lost 1 base to trimming and J lost 0 bases, with 10 bases between them. Germline V CDR1 and CDR2: SGHTA, FQGNSA. The CDR3 contains 15 residues.

The rearrangement joins TRBV30 to TRBJ1-6; D unresolved. The CDR3 has 15 amino acids. The V gene lost 1 base and the J gene lost 6 bases, with 13 bases spanning the gap. Looked up from germline, CDR1 is GTSNPN and CDR2 is SVGIG (reference sequence). The CDR3 loop is CAWSGGGEGNSPLHF. DNA of the CDR3: TGTGCCTGGAGTGGAGGAGGAGAAGGTAATTCACCCCTCCACTTT.

This chain links TRBV10-3 with TRBJ1-5, with a tentative D call TRBD1 (5 bases). The CDR3 runs 12 residues. Trimming removed 6 bases at V and 10 bases at J, with 13 bases between. Germline CDR1 reads ENHRY; CDR2 reads SYGVKD. The CDR3 is CAIRGDGQPQHF. The DNA for the CDR3 is TGTGCCATCAGGGGGGACGGCCAACCCCAGCATTTT.

The chain has TRBV27 and TRBJ1-1, with 8 bases fitting TRBD1. CDR1 and CDR2 (germline): MNHEY, SMNVEV (reference sequence). This CDR3 contains 13 residues. The junction had 10 bases not matched to a gene; V was cut back by 10 bases and J by 6 bases. This chain's CDR3 is CATAGQGRAEAFF. DNA for the CDR3: TGTGCCACCGCAGGACAGGGACGCGCTGAAGCTTTCTTT.

The chain has TRBV2 and TRBJ1-1; D not certain. V was cut by 3 bases and J by 0 bases, with 11 bases left in between. CDR3 length equals 15 residues. CDR1 and CDR2 from the germline V gene are SNHLY and FYNNEI. The CDR3 DNA sequence: TGTGCCAGCAGTGAGTTGAAGGGCCTGAACACTGAAGCTTTCTTT. Protein sequence: CASSELKGLNTEAFF. The full variable domain, its missing parts supplied by reference TRBV2 and TRBJ1-1, is EPEVTQTPSHQVTQMGQEVILRCVPISNHLYFYWYRQILGQKVEFLVSFYNNEISEKSEIFDDQFSVERPDGSNFTLKIRSTKLEDSAMYFCASSELKGLNTEAFFGQGTRLTVV.

The chain combines TRBV9 with TRBJ2-2; tentatively, D is TRBD2 (5 bases). CDR1 is SGDLS, CDR2 YYNGEE, per germline. V dropped 2 bases and J dropped 6 bases, with 17 bases sitting between them. The CDR3 loop spans 16 amino acids. The CDR3 protein is CASSVSLGGRSGELFF. In nucleotides, the CDR3 is TGTGCCAGCAGCGTGTCACTAGGCGGTAGATCCGGGGAGCTGTTTTTT.

This clone was recorded once. The rearrangement joins TRBV27 to TRBJ1-6; TRBD1 matches at 7 bases. The CDR3 totals 14 residues. J gave up 5 bases and V 5 bases, and 3 bases lay outside the gene matches. Looked up from germline, CDR1 is MNHEY and CDR2 is SMNVEV (reference sequence). The DNA for the CDR3 is TGTGCCAGCAGTAACAGGGGAAATAATTCACCCCTCCACTTT. This codes for CASSNRGNNSPLHF.

J is TRBJ1-2 and V is TRBV4-1; D is uncertain. This CDR3 region has 13 residues. Trimming stripped 4 bases from V and 8 bases from J, with 14 bases between. Germline CDR1 MGHRA, CDR2 YSYEKL. Written as DNA, the CDR3 is TGCGCCAGCAGCCCCCGGGCAGTTGAAGGCTACACCTTC. Amino acids: CASSPRAVEGYTF.

Remarks on this clone: A read error may account for a junction end that differs from germline. The chain couples TRBV7-7 to TRBJ1-1; D is unresolved. CDR3 length equals 13 residues. The germline CDR1 and CDR2 sequences are SSHAT and FNYEAQ (reference sequence). The CDR3 region is CASSLDKNTEAFF. The CDR3, as DNA: TGTGCTAGCAGCTTAGACAAGAACACTGAAGCTTTCTTT.